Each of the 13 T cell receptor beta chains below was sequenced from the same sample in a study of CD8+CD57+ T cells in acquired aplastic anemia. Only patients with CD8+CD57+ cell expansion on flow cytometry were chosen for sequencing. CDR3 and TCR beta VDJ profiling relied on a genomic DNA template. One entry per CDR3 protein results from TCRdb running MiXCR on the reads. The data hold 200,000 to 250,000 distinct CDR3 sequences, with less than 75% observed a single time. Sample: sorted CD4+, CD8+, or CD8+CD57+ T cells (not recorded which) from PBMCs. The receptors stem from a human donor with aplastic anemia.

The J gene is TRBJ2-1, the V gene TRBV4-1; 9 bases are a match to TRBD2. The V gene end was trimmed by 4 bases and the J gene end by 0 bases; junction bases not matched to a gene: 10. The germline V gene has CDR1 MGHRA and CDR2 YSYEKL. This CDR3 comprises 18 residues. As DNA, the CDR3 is TGCGCCAGCAGCCCAGAGGGCCTAGCGGGGAGCTCCTACAATGAGCAGTTCTTC. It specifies CASSPEGLAGSSYNEQFF.

CDR3 nucleotides: TGTGCCAGCAGCTTAGGCAGGGGTTCACCCCTCCACTTT. This gives the protein CASSLGRGSPLHF. V usage is TRBV7-9 and J usage is TRBJ1-6, with D possibly TRBD1 on 6 matching bases. CDR3 length: 13 amino acids. V lost 1 base and J 9 bases, leaving 7 bases between the germline ends. Germline V gives CDR1 SEHNR, CDR2 FQNEAQ (reference sequence).

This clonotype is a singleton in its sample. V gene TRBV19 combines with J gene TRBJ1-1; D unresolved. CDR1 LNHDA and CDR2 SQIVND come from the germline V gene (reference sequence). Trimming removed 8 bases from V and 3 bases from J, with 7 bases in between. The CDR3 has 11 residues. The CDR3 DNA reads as TGTGCCAGTCGCCACTACACTGAAGCTTTCTTT. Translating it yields CASRHYTEAFF.

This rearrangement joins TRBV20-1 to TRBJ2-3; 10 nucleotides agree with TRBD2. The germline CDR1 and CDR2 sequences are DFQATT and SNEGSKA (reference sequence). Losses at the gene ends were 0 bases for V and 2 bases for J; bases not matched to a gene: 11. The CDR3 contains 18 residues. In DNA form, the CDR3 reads TGCAGTGCTAGAGATTGGGCTAGCGGGGGAGATTTCACAGATACGCAGTATTTT. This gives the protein CSARDWASGGDFTDTQYF.

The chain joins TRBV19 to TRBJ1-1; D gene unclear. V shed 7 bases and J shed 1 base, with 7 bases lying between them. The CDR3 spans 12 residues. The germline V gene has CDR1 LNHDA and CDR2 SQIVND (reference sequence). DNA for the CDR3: TGTGCCAGTATCGAGGGGAACACTGAAGCTTTCTTT. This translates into CASIEGNTEAFF.

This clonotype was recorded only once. The CDR3 region is CASNFMHTGSSSPLHF. The CDR3 nucleotides are TGTGCCAGCAATTTTATGCATACAGGGTCCTCCTCACCCCTCCACTTT. The chain employs TRBV2 and TRBJ1-6; the D gene is possibly TRBD1 (6 bases). The V and J ends lost 7 bases and 10 bases respectively, with 23 bases between them. This CDR3 region has 16 residues. Looked up from germline, CDR1 is SNHLY and CDR2 is FYNNEI.

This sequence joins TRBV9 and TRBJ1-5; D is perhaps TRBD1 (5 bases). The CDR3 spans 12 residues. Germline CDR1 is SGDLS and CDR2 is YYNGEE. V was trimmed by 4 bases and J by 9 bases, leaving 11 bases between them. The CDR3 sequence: CASSSHGGPQHF. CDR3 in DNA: TGTGCCAGCAGCTCACACGGGGGGCCCCAGCATTTT.

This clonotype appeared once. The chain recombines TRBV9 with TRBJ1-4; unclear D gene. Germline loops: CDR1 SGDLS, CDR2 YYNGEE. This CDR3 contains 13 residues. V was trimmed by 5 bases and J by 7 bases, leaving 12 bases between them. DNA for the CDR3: TGTGCCAGCAGTGGTCCGTCGGGTGAAAAACTGTTTTTT. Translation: CASSGPSGEKLFF.

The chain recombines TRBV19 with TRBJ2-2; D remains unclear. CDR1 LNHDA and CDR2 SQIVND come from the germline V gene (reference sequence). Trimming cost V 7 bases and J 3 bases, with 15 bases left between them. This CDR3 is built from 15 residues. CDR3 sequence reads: CASTRQATYTGELFF. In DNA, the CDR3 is TGTGCCAGTACTCGCCAAGCCACCTACACCGGGGAGCTGTTTTTT.

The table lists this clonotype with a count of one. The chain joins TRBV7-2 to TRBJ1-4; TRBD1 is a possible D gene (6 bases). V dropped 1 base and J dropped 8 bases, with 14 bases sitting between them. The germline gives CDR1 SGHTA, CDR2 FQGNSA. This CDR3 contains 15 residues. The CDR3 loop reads CASSLEKQGGEKLFF. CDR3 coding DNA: TGTGCCAGCAGCTTAGAAAAACAGGGCGGAGAAAAACTGTTTTTT. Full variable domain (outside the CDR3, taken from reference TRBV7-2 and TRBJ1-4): GAGVSQSPSNKVTEKGKDVELRCDPISGHTALYWYRQSLGQGLEFLIYFQGNSAPDKSGLPSDRFSAERTGGSVSTLTIQRTQQEDSAVYLCASSLEKQGGEKLFFGSGTQLSVL.

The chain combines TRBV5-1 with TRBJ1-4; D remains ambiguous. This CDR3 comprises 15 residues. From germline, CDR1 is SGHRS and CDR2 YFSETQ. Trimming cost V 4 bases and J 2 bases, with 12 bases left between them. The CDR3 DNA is TGCGCCAGCAGCATGGATGGCGCGACTAATGAAAAACTGTTTTTT. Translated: CASSMDGATNEKLFF. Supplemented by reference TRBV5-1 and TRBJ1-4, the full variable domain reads KAGVTQTPRYLIKTRGQQVTLSCSPISGHRSVSWYQQTPGQGLQFLFEYFSETQRNKGNFPGRFSGRQFSNSRSEMNVSTLELGDSALYLCASSMDGATNEKLFFGSGTQLSVL.

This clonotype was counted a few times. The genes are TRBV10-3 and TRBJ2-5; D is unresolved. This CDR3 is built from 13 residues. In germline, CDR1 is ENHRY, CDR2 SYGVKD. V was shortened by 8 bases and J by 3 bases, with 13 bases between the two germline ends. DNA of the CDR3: TGTGCCATCGGTGGTCAGCAAAAAGAGACCCAGTACTTC. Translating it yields CAIGGQQKETQYF.

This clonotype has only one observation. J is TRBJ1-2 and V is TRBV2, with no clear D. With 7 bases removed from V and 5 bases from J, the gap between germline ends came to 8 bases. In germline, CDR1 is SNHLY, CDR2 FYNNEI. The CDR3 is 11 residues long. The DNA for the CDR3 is TGTGCCAGCAATTCAGGTTATGGCTACACCTTC. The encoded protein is CASNSGYGYTF.